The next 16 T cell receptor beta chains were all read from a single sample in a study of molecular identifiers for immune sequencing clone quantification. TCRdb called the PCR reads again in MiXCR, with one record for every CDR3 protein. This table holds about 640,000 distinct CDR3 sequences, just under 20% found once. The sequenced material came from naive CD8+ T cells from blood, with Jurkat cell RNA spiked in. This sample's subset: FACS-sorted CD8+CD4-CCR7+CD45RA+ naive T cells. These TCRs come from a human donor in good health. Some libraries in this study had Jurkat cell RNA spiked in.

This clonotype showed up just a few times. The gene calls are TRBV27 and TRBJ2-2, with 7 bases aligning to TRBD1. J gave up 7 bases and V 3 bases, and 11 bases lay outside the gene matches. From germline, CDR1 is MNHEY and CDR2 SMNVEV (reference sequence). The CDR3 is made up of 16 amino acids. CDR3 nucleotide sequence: TGTGCCAGCAGTTTTCAGGGGGTGCAGGGGGTCGGGGAGCTGTTTTTT. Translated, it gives CASSFQGVQGVGELFF.

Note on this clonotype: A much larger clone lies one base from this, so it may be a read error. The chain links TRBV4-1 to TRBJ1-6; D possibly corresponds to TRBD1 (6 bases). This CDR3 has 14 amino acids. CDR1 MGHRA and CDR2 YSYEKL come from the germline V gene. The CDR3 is CAGSQQGRNSPLHF. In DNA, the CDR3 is TGCGCCGGCAGCCAACAGGGACGGAATTCACCCCTCCACTTT.

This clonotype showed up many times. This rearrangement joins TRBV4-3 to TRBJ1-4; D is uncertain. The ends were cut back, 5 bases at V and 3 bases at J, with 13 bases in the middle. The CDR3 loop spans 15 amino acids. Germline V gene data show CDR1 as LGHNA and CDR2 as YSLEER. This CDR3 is CASSTRQEANEKLFF. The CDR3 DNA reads TGCGCCAGCAGCACAAGGCAGGAGGCTAATGAAAAACTGTTTTTT.

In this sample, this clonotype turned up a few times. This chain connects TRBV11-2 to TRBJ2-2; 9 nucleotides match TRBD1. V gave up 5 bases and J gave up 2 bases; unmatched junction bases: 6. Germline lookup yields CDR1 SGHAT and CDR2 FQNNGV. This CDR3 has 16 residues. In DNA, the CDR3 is TGTGCCAGCAGCCCATCGGACAGGGGAAACACCGGGGAGCTGTTTTTT. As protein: CASSPSDRGNTGELFF.

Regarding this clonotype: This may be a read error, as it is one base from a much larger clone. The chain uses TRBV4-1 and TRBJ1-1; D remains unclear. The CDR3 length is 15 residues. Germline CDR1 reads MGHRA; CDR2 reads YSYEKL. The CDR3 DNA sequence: TGCGCCAGCAGCCCAGTAGGCAGAACGAACACTGAAGTTTTCTTT. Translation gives CASSPVGRTNTEVFF.

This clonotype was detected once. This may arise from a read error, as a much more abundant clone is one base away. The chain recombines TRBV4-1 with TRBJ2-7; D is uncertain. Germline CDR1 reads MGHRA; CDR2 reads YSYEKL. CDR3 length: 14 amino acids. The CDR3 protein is CASSQERPTYVQYF. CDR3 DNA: TGCGCCAGCAGCCAAGAACGTCCGACCTACGTGCAGTACTTC.

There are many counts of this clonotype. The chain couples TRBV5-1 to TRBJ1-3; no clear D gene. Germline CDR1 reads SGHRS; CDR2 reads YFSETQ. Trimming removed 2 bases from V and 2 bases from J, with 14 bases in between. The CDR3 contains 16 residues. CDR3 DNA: TGCGCCAGCAGCTTTAGTGGAATAACGACTGGAAACACCATATATTTT. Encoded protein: CASSFSGITTGNTIYF.

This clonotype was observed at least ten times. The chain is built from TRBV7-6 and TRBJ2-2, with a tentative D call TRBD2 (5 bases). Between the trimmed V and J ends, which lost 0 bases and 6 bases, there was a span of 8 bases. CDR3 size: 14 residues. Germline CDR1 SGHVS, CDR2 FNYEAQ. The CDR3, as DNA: TGTGCCAGCAGCTTAGCGATGGGAGCCGGGGAGCTGTTTTTT. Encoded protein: CASSLAMGAGELFF.

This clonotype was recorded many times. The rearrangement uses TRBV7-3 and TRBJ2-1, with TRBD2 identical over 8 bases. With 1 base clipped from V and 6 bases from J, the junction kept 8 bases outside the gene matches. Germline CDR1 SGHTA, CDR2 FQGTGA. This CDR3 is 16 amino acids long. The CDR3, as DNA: TGTGCCAGCAGCTTAATGGGCGGGGGGACGGTCAATGAGCAGTTCTTC. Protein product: CASSLMGGGTVNEQFF.

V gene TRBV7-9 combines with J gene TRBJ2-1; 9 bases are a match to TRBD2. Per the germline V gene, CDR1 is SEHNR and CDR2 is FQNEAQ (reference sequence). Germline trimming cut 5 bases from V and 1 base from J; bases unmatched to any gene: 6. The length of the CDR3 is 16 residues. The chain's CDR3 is CASSPASGVSYNEQFF. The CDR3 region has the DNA TGTGCCAGCAGCCCCGCTAGCGGGGTGTCCTACAATGAGCAGTTCTTC.

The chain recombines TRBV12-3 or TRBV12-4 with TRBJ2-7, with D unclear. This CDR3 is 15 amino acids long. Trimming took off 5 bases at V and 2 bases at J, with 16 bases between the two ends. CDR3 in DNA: TGTGCCAGCAGTCGAGGCCTTGGAACCCCCTACGAGCAGTACTTC. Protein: CASSRGLGTPYEQYF.

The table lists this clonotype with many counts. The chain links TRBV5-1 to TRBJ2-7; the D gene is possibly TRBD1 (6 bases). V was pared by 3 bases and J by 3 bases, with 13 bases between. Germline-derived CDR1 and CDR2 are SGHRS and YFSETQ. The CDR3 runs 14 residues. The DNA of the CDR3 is TGCGCCAGCAGCTCAGCAGGGGCGGGCTACGAGCAGTACTTC. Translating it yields CASSSAGAGYEQYF.

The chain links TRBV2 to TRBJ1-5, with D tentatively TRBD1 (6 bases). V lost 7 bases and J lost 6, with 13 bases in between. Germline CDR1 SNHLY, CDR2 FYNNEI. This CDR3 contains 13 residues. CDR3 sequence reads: CASMGGGAQPQHF. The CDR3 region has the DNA TGTGCCAGCATGGGGGGGGGGGCTCAGCCCCAGCATTTT.

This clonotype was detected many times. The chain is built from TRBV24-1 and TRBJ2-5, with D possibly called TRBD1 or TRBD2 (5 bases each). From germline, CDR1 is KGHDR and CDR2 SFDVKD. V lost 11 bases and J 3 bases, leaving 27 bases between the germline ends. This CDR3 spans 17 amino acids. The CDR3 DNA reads TGTGCCATCCTAATACATGCAGGGAGATTAAAAGAAGAGACCCAGTACTTC. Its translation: CAILIHAGRLKEETQYF.

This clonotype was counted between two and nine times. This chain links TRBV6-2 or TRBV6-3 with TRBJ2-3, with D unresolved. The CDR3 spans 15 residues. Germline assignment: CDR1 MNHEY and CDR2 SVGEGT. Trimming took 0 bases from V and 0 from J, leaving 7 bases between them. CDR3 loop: CASSYSPVSTDTQYF. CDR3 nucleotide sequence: TGTGCCAGCAGTTACTCCCCGGTGAGCACAGATACGCAGTATTTT.

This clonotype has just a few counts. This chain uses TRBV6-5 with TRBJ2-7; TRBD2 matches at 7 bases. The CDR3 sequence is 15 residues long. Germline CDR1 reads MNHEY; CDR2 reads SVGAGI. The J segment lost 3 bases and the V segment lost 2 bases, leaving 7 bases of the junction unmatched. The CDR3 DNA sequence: TGTGCCAGCAGTTACGTCTCTAGCGGAGACTACGAGCAGTACTTC. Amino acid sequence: CASSYVSSGDYEQYF.